This TCR beta chain was observed in a study of beta chain features in type 1 diabetes. Study conclusions and caveats: For Type 1 diabetes patients, all four CD4+ subsets carried TCRB CDR3s that were moderately but significantly shorter.

The sequenced template was cDNA made from the entire isolated RNA. Method: immunoSEQ multiplex PCR; TCRdb's copy keeps in-frame clones and lacks some. The sample records 250,000 to 300,000 clones, roughly 13% being singletons. On this clone: Its antigen is not known.

The source is a man aged 25-45 years with type 1 diabetes. The specimen sequenced was naive CD4+ T cells from blood.

As DNA, the CDR3 is TGTGCCAGCAGCTTAGCGGGAGGGGTCACAGATACGCAGTATTTT. Translation: CASSLAGGVTDTQYF. V gene TRBV7-9 combines with J gene TRBJ2-3; 7 bases fit TRBD2. This CDR3 region has 15 residues. Per germline, CDR1 SEHNR and CDR2 FQNEAQ (reference sequence). The V segment lost 0 bases and the J segment 2 bases; nucleotides outside the gene matches: 2.